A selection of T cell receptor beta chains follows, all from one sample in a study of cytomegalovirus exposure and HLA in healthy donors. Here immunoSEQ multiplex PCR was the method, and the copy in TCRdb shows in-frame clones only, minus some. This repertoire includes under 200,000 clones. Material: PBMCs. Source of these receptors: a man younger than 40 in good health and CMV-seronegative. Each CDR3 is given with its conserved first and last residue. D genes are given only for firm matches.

TGTGCCAGCAGTGAAACCCATCGGGGAAGCACAGATACGCAGTATTTT,CASSETHRGSTDTQYF,.,TRBV6-4,TRBJ2-3
TGTGCCAGCAGAACTGAGGAGAGCTCCTACGAGCAGTACTTC,CASRTEESSYEQYF,.,TRBV6-5,TRBJ2-7
TGTGCCAGCAGTTCCGCAGGACTAGCGGGGATATCCTACGAGCAGTACTTC,CASSSAGLAGISYEQYF,TRBD2,TRBV28,TRBJ2-7
TGTGCCAGCAGCTTTTGGACAGGGGGAGTCGACACTGAAGCTTTCTTT,CASSFWTGGVDTEAFF,TRBD1,TRBV7-9,TRBJ1-1
TGTGCCAGCCTCCTCCCGGGAGGGTCCTACAATGAGCAGTTCTTC,CASLLPGGSYNEQFF,TRBD2,TRBV28,TRBJ2-1
TGTGCCAGCAGCATCGGACAGGGGACGAACACTGAAGCTTTCTTT,CASSIGQGTNTEAFF,TRBD1,TRBV13,TRBJ1-1
TGTGCCTGGAGCCAGGGGTACGAGCAGTACTTC,CAWSQGYEQYF,.,TRBV30,TRBJ2-7
TGTGCCAGCTCACCAGACCCTACAGGGTACACTGAAGCTTTCTTT,CASSPDPTGYTEAFF,.,TRBV18,TRBJ1-1
TGTGCAAGTCGCTCCTACACAGGGGATAGCAATCAGCCCCAGCATTTT,CASRSYTGDSNQPQHF,.,TRBV12-2,TRBJ1-5
TGTGCCAGTAGTATAATAGGAGGGCCAGATACGCAGTATTTT,CASSIIGGPDTQYF,.,TRBV19,TRBJ2-3
TGTGCCAGCACCTCAGGCGGGAGAGAAACGTACGAGCAGTACTTC,CASTSGGRETYEQYF,TRBD2,TRBV6-6,TRBJ2-7
TGTGCCAGCAGTTACTCGACCCGCGGGAACACTGAAGCTTTCTTT,CASSYSTRGNTEAFF,.,TRBV6-5,TRBJ1-1
TGCGCCAGCAGCCAAGATCCGGGGAGTAGCAATCAGCTCCAGCATTTT,CASSQDPGSSNQLQHF,.,TRBV4-1,TRBJ1-5
TGTGCCAGCAGGCTGACAGGGGGCTACGAGCAGTACTTC,CASRLTGGYEQYF,TRBD1,TRBV28,TRBJ2-7
TGTGCCTGGAGTGTACAGCCGGAAGGCTATGGCAATCAGCCCCAGCATTTT,CAWSVQPEGYGNQPQHF,.,TRBV30,TRBJ1-5
TGTGCCAGCAGCGTCGCCACTTCTCCCTACGAGCAGTACTTC,CASSVATSPYEQYF,.,TRBV9,TRBJ2-7
TGTGCCAGCAGCCGGTCCGGGACAGGGGAGAGACAGCCCCAGCATTTT,CASSRSGTGERQPQHF,TRBD1,TRBV28,TRBJ1-5
TGTGCCAGCAGCTTAGCTTATCGAGTAGCGGGATCGGGTACCGGGGAGCTGTTTTTT,CASSLAYRVAGSGTGELFF,TRBD2,TRBV7-6,TRBJ2-2
TGCAGCGTTGTCCCTCCCTACGAGCAGTACTTC,CSVVPPYEQYF,.,TRBV29-1,TRBJ2-7
TGTGCCAGCAGCACCCACCTAGCGGAGTACGAGCAGTACTTC,CASSTHLAEYEQYF,TRBD2,TRBV11-1,TRBJ2-7
TGTGCCAGCTCATCGCAGGGGGCTGGGAGCAATCAGCCCCAGCATTTT,CASSSQGAGSNQPQHF,TRBD1,TRBV18,TRBJ1-5
TGTGCCAGTAGTTTTTCCGGGACATACTACGAGCAGTACTTC,CASSFSGTYYEQYF,.,TRBV19,TRBJ2-7
TGTGCCAGCAGTTGGGAGCGCGGGGAGCAGTACTTC,CASSWERGEQYF,.,TRBV11-2,TRBJ2-7
TGTGCCAGCAGTTTCGTAGCCAGAGCGGGTGAAAAACTGTTTTTT,CASSFVARAGEKLFF,.,TRBV27,TRBJ1-4
TGTGCCAGCAGCCAAGTAATCTCTGGAAACACCATATATTTT,CASSQVISGNTIYF,.,TRBV14,TRBJ1-3
TGCAGCTCGGCCGGGACTTCAACCGGGGAGCTGTTTTTT,CSSAGTSTGELFF,.,TRBV29-1,TRBJ2-2
TGTGCCAGCAGCTTAGAGAGCGAAAATGAGCAGTTCTTC,CASSLESENEQFF,.,TRBV7-7,TRBJ2-1
TGTGCCAGCAGCACCGCCCTCGGGACAGATTATGGCTACACCTTC,CASSTALGTDYGYTF,TRBD1,TRBV7-3,TRBJ1-2
TGTGCTAGTGGTTTGGTACTCGACAGGGGGCGATACGAGCAGTACTTC,CASGLVLDRGRYEQYF,TRBD1,TRBV12-5,TRBJ2-7
TGTGCCAGCGGGGGCGCTGAGCAGTTCTTC,CASGGAEQFF,.,TRBV27,TRBJ2-1
TGTGCCAGCACCCCCGGGTCCTCTGGAAACACCATATATTTT,CASTPGSSGNTIYF,.,TRBV28,TRBJ1-3
TGCGCCAGCAGCCAAGAGGCGTCGGCGGTAAAACTGTTTTTT,CASSQEASAVKLFF,.,TRBV4-1,TRBJ1-4
TGCGCCAGCAGCCAAGGTAGTTCGGGCGAGCAGTACTTC,CASSQGSSGEQYF,.,TRBV4-3,TRBJ2-7
TGCAGCGTTGAAGGAAAGGGAGAGCGGACCGGGGAGCTGTTTTTT,CSVEGKGERTGELFF,.,TRBV29-1,TRBJ2-2
TGTGCCAGCTTCCGGGACAGCTATGGCTACACCTTC,CASFRDSYGYTF,TRBD1,TRBV18,TRBJ1-2
TGTGCCAGCAGCTTGGAGAATCAGGAGAACACTGAAGCTTTCTTT,CASSLENQENTEAFF,.,TRBV5-5,TRBJ1-1
TGTGCCAGCAGTTTAGCGTTTACTGGTGGAAACACCATATATTTT,CASSLAFTGGNTIYF,.,TRBV28,TRBJ1-3
TGTGCCAGTCAAGACCGGGACAGGGTCGACAATGAGCAGTTCTTC,CASQDRDRVDNEQFF,TRBD1,TRBV19,TRBJ2-1
TGTGCCAGCAGTCCCCGGACAGAGACTTTCTTC,CASSPRTETFF,.,TRBV28,TRBJ2-1
TGTGCCAGCAGACGACAGGCAGCTGGAAACACCATATATTTT,CASRRQAAGNTIYF,.,TRBV27,TRBJ1-3
TGCGCCAGCAGCCAAGATTGGAGCGGGAGCCGCAAAGATACGCAGTATTTT,CASSQDWSGSRKDTQYF,TRBD2,TRBV4-1,TRBJ2-3
TGTGCCAGTTGGGACAGAAACACCGGGGAGCTGTTTTTT,CASWDRNTGELFF,TRBD1,TRBV19,TRBJ2-2
TGTGCCTGGAGCACGACTAGCGGAACCTACAATGAGCAGTTCTTC,CAWSTTSGTYNEQFF,TRBD2,TRBV30,TRBJ2-1
TGTGCCAGCAGTGTAAATCAGCCCCAGCATTTT,CASSVNQPQHF,.,TRBV2,TRBJ1-5
TGTGCCAGTAGTATAGGGGGGCCGAACACTGAAGCTTTCTTT,CASSIGGPNTEAFF,.,TRBV19,TRBJ1-1
TGTGCCAGCAGTTCCCTGGTCCAACAGTATGGTGAGCAGTTCTTC,CASSSLVQQYGEQFF,.,TRBV27,TRBJ2-1
TGTGCCAGCAGCGTAGCTGCGGCGGGTCCTGGGGAAAAACTGTTTTTT,CASSVAAAGPGEKLFF,.,TRBV9,TRBJ1-4
TGTGCCAGTAGCGCGGCGAGCTCCTACGAGCAGTACTTC,CASSAASSYEQYF,.,TRBV19,TRBJ2-7
TGTGCCAGCAGCCGCCAAGGGGGTCCTAATGAAAAACTGTTTTTT,CASSRQGGPNEKLFF,.,TRBV5-4,TRBJ1-4
TGTGCCAGCAGTCTGCCGGGTTCCCCCTACGAGCAGTACTTC,CASSLPGSPYEQYF,.,TRBV5-4,TRBJ2-7
TGTGCCAGTAGTATCGCTTATGGGGTAGGGGCCTACGAGCAGTACTTC,CASSIAYGVGAYEQYF,.,TRBV19,TRBJ2-7
TGTGCCAGTAGTATAGGGACAGGGCCCTACGAGCAGTACTTC,CASSIGTGPYEQYF,TRBD1,TRBV19,TRBJ2-7
TGTGCCAGCAGTTCCAGGACAGGGTATAGGAATCAGCCCCAGCATTTT,CASSSRTGYRNQPQHF,TRBD1,TRBV2,TRBJ1-5
TGTGCCAGCAGTCGGGGACAGGTGGGCTACGAGCAGTACTTC,CASSRGQVGYEQYF,TRBD1,TRBV27,TRBJ2-7